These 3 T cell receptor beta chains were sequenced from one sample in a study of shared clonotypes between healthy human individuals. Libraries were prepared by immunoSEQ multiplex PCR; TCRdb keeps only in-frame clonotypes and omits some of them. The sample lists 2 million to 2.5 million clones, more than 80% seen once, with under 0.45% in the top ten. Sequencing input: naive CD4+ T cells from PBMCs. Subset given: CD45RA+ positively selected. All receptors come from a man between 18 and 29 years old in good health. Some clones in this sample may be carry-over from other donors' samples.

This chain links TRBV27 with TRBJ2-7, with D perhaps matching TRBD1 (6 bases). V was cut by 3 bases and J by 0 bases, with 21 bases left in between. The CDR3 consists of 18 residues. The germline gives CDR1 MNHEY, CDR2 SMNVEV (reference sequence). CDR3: CASSFVSAGVDPSYEQYF. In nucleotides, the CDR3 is TGTGCCAGCAGTTTTGTCTCGGCAGGGGTGGACCCCTCCTACGAGCAGTACTTC.

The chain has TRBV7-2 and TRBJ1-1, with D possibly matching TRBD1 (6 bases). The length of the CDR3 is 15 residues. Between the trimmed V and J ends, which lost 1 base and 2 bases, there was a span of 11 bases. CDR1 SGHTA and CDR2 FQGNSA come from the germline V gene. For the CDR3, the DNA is TGTGCCAGCAGCTTAGAAGGACAGCGAAACACTGAAGCTTTCTTT. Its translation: CASSLEGQRNTEAFF.

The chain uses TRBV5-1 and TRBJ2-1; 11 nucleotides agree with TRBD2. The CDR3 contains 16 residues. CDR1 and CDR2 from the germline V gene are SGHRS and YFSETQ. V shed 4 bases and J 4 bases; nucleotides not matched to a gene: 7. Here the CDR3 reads CASSPGASGRYNEQFF. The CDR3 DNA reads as TGCGCCAGCAGCCCCGGGGCTAGCGGGAGGTACAATGAGCAGTTCTTC.